The 24 T cell receptor beta chains given below trace back to one sample, sequenced in a study of CD8 T cells in ankylosing spondylitis. A single record per CDR3 protein comes from TCRdb applying MiXCR to the 5' RACE reads. The repertoire has almost 250,000 distinct CDR3 sequences, around 32% of them found once; the top ten carry around 4.2%. Sequenced material: blood, either unsorted or a sorted T cell fraction (not recorded which). The receptors derive from a male donor with ankylosing spondylitis or in good health (not recorded which).

V gene TRBV6-1 combines with J gene TRBJ2-5, with D possibly matching TRBD1 (6 bases). V lost 0 bases to trimming and J lost 1 base, with 21 bases between them. Germline V CDR1 and CDR2: MNHNS, SASEGT. The CDR3 totals 19 residues. The CDR3 spells CASSEALGAGRYGQETQYF. For the CDR3, the DNA is TGTGCCAGCAGTGAAGCGTTGGGGGCAGGGCGGTACGGCCAAGAGACCCAGTACTTC.

The rearrangement joins TRBV7-9 to TRBJ1-6, with D unclear. V lost 5 bases and J lost 9, with 11 bases in between. The CDR3 spans 13 residues. Germline-derived CDR1 and CDR2 are SEHNR and FQNEAQ (reference sequence). The CDR3 spells CASSLGIGSPLHF. The CDR3 DNA sequence: TGTGCCAGCAGCCTTGGGATTGGTTCACCCCTCCACTTT.

The V gene is TRBV7-9, the J gene TRBJ2-3, with no clear D. CDR1 is SEHNR, CDR2 FQNEAQ, per germline (reference sequence). V lost 1 base and J lost 6, with 14 bases in between. The CDR3 is 15 amino acids. The CDR3 bases are TGTGCCAGCAGCTTAGTGGGTCCCGGTAGGGATACGCAGTATTTT. Encoded protein: CASSLVGPGRDTQYF.

V and J are TRBV20-1 and TRBJ2-3; D remains ambiguous. The CDR3 has 19 amino acids. V lost 0 bases to trimming and J lost 5 bases, with 27 bases between them. Germline CDR1 is DFQATT and CDR2 is SNEGSKA (reference sequence). The CDR3 coding sequence is TGCAGTGCTAGAGATTGGGTCCGGAAGGACGGGTATGGGATAGATACGCAGTATTTT. Translating it yields CSARDWVRKDGYGIDTQYF.

The sample holds a few counts of this clonotype. The V and J genes are TRBV6-5 and TRBJ2-3; the D is unclear. V lost 0 bases and J 0 bases, leaving 7 bases between the germline ends. The germline gives CDR1 MNHEY, CDR2 SVGAGI. CDR3 length equals 15 residues. This CDR3 reads CASSYSLTSTDTQYF. The CDR3 region has the DNA TGTGCCAGCAGTTACTCTTTAACCAGCACAGATACGCAGTATTTT.

The chain uses TRBV6-1 and TRBJ2-7, with 9 positions matching TRBD1. The V gene's germline CDR1 is MNHNS and CDR2 SASEGT. CDR3 length equals 14 residues. After removal of 6 bases from V and 2 bases from J, the junction contained 5 bases not matched to a gene. CDR3 DNA: TGTGCCAGCAGACAGGGGACAGGGACCTACGAGCAGTACTTC. Translated, it gives CASRQGTGTYEQYF.

This sequence joins TRBV29-1 and TRBJ1-1; D gene uncertain. Germline-derived CDR1 and CDR2 are SQVTM and ANQGSEA. The CDR3 spans 11 residues. The V end was cut by 5 bases, the J end by 7 bases, with 11 bases between. The CDR3 spells CSVSSTVEAFF. Written as DNA, the CDR3 is TGCAGCGTTAGTAGTACGGTTGAAGCTTTCTTT.

This sequence joins TRBV3-1 and TRBJ2-3, with unresolved D. V lost 0 bases and J 5 bases, leaving 6 bases between the germline ends. This CDR3 is built from 13 residues. The V gene's germline CDR1 is LGHDT and CDR2 YNNKEL (reference sequence). Written as DNA, the CDR3 is TGTGCCAGCAGCCAAGATATCAGAGATACGCAGTATTTT. Encoded protein: CASSQDIRDTQYF.

This clonotype was observed a few times. The chain is built from TRBV12-3 or TRBV12-4 and TRBJ2-7, with 14 bases aligning to TRBD2. CDR3 length: 16 amino acids. The V and J ends lost 6 bases and 4 bases, in that order; junction bases with no gene match: 8. The CDR3 bases are TGTGCCAGCAGCCGAGGGACTAGCGGGGGAGGATACGAGCAGTACTTC. This sequence encodes CASSRGTSGGGYEQYF.

The chain employs TRBV6-2 or TRBV6-3 and TRBJ2-3, with 7 positions matching TRBD2. From germline, CDR1 is MNHEY and CDR2 SVGEGT. The V segment lost 2 bases and the J segment 7 bases; nucleotides outside the gene matches: 6. The CDR3 spans 14 residues. The CDR3 DNA follows: TGTGCCAGCAGTTACGGGACTACCGGAAATACGCAGTATTTT. Translating gives CASSYGTTGNTQYF.

This chain connects TRBV10-3 to TRBJ2-7, with TRBD1 matching over 7 bases. The CDR3 has 13 amino acids. CDR1 and CDR2 (germline): ENHRY, SYGVKD. The junction had 4 bases not matched to a gene; V was cut back by 4 bases and J by 4 bases. CDR3 in DNA: TGTGCCATCAGTGGGACAGGACATTACGAGCAGTACTTC. This codes for CAISGTGHYEQYF.

There are a few counts of this clonotype. This chain links TRBV20-1 with TRBJ2-5, with TRBD2 matching over 11 bases. Germline V gene data show CDR1 as DFQATT and CDR2 as SNEGSKA (reference sequence). The CDR3 extends over 11 amino acids. CDR3 nucleotide sequence: TGCGTAGCGGGGGGGCGGGAGACCCAGTACTTC. As protein: CVAGGRETQYF.

This clonotype has only a few counts. The V gene is TRBV21-1, the J gene TRBJ1-5. TRBV21-1 corresponds to a pseudogene. CDR3 length: 14 amino acids. As DNA, the CDR3 is TGTGCCAGCACCCCCGGCAGGGCCAATCAGCCCCAGCATTTT. Translating gives CASTPGRANQPQHF.

The chain is built from TRBV7-8 and TRBJ1-1, with D uncertain. This CDR3 comprises 14 residues. With 5 bases removed from V and 6 bases from J, the gap between germline ends came to 16 bases. Germline CDR1 is SGHVS and CDR2 is FQNEAQ. The CDR3 DNA sequence: TGTGCCAGCAGCCCCGGCACTCGGTGGGCTGAAGCTTTCTTT. Translated: CASSPGTRWAEAFF.

This chain connects TRBV30 to TRBJ1-4; D not resolved. Germline CDR1 GTSNPN, CDR2 SVGIG (reference sequence). V shed 4 bases and J shed 6 bases, with 12 bases lying between them. This CDR3 spans 13 amino acids. The CDR3 reads CAWTVELDEKLFF. Written as DNA, the CDR3 is TGTGCCTGGACGGTCGAACTGGATGAAAAACTGTTTTTT.

This clonotype was found a few times. The genes are TRBV7-3 and TRBJ2-1; TRBD2 matches 10 bases. The CDR3 is 16 amino acids. CDR1 is SGHTA and CDR2 is FQGTGA in the germline V gene. After removal of 5 bases from V and 5 bases from J, the junction contained 9 bases not matched to a gene. The CDR3 nucleotides are TGTGCCAGCAGCCCCATTAGCGGGGGGCAAGACAATGAGCAGTTCTTC. It yields the protein CASSPISGGQDNEQFF.

This chain uses TRBV7-9 with TRBJ2-1; 10 bases map to TRBD1. V was clipped by 4 bases and J by 8 bases; unmatched bases: 5. The CDR3 consists of 14 residues. Germline V gene lookup returns CDR1 SEHNR and CDR2 FQNEAQ (reference sequence). This chain's CDR3 is CASSSTGGTYEQFF. CDR3 sequence (DNA): TGTGCCAGCAGCTCGACAGGGGGCACGTATGAGCAGTTCTTC.

This clonotype was detected a few times. J is TRBJ2-7 and V is TRBV7-8; tentatively, D is TRBD2 (5 bases). V lost 6 bases and J 2 bases, leaving 17 bases between the germline ends. The CDR3 has 15 amino acids. CDR1 and CDR2 (germline): SGHVS, FQNEAQ. Here the CDR3 reads CASSFIGPGTYEQYF. The CDR3 bases are TGTGCCAGCAGTTTCATCGGCCCGGGGACCTACGAGCAGTACTTC.

The V and J genes are TRBV4-2 and TRBJ2-7, with 8 bases fitting TRBD2. Germline V gives CDR1 LGHNA, CDR2 YNFKEQ. The CDR3 covers 16 residues. The ends lost 1 base at V and 2 bases at J; junction bases unmatched: 7. CDR3 in amino acids: CASSQGYGGAPYEQYF. The CDR3 nucleotides read TGTGCCAGCAGCCAAGGCTACGGGGGGGCCCCCTACGAGCAGTACTTC.

The V call is TRBV7-6, the J call TRBJ2-5; D is unresolved. The V end was cut by 1 base, the J end by 1 base, with 13 bases between. The CDR3 is made up of 16 amino acids. Per the germline V gene, CDR1 is SGHVS and CDR2 is FNYEAQ. In DNA form, the CDR3 reads TGTGCCAGCAGCTTAGGGATCCGGGCCACCCAAGAGACCCAGTACTTC. This encodes CASSLGIRATQETQYF.

This clonotype was observed a single time. The chain is built from TRBV5-1 and TRBJ2-2, with 7 bases that match TRBD2. CDR3 length: 15 amino acids. Germline values: CDR1 SGHRS, CDR2 YFSETQ. J was trimmed by 2 bases and V by 0 bases; bases with no gene match: 1. The CDR3 is CASSLERDNTGELFF. The CDR3 coding sequence is TGCGCCAGCAGCTTGGAGCGGGACAACACCGGGGAGCTGTTTTTT.

This clonotype was counted only a few times. The chain employs TRBV11-2 and TRBJ2-5; a possible D gene is TRBD2 (5 bases). The germline gives CDR1 SGHAT, CDR2 FQNNGV. The V end lost 4 bases, the J end lost 0 bases, and 6 bases lay between the germline ends. The CDR3 spans 13 residues. The CDR3 spells CASSSDYQETQYF. CDR3 DNA sequence: TGTGCCAGCAGCTCGGACTACCAAGAGACCCAGTACTTC.

V and J are TRBV5-6 and TRBJ1-5, with D perhaps TRBD1 (6 bases). Looked up from germline, CDR1 is SGHDT and CDR2 is YYEEEE. The length of the CDR3 is 16 residues. V shed 0 bases and J shed 0 bases, with 10 bases lying between them. The CDR3 protein is CASSLARGYSNQPQHF. The CDR3 bases are TGTGCCAGCAGCTTGGCCAGGGGCTATAGCAATCAGCCCCAGCATTTT.

J is TRBJ2-1 and V is TRBV10-3; 9 nucleotides agree with TRBD2. Looked up from germline, CDR1 is ENHRY and CDR2 is SYGVKD. The CDR3 covers 15 residues. With V trimmed by 0 bases and J by 6 bases, 3 bases remained unmatched. The CDR3 sequence: CAISESGAGGNEQFF. The CDR3 nucleotides read TGTGCCATCAGTGAGTCGGGAGCGGGGGGCAATGAGCAGTTCTTC.